These 7 T cell receptor beta chains were sequenced from one sample in a study of T cells in Graves' hyperthyroidism and ophthalmopathy. RNA transcripts yielded amplified TCR beta CDR3 regions. The HTBI primer set served for first-round RT-PCR of the TCR CDR3. TCRdb re-analysed the multiplex PCR reads in MiXCR, keeping a single row per CDR3 protein. The table includes around 260,000 distinct CDR3 sequences, 20% to 30% detected once. The sequenced sample was blood. The source of these receptors is a man aged 35 to 55 with Graves' hyperthyroidism that later progressed to Graves' ophthalmopathy.

This clonotype was recorded at least ten times. The chain combines TRBV4-1 with TRBJ2-2; no reliable D call. CDR3 length: 17 amino acids. V was pared by 0 bases and J by 4 bases, with 15 bases between. CDR1 and CDR2 (germline): MGHRA, YSYEKL. The CDR3 spells CASSQDRTAKPTGELFF. The CDR3 DNA follows: TGCGCCAGCAGCCAAGATCGGACGGCAAAACCCACCGGGGAGCTGTTTTTT.

This clonotype was seen ten or more times. The chain uses TRBV12-3 or TRBV12-4 and TRBJ1-3, with D possibly being TRBD1 (6 bases). The CDR3 has 17 amino acids. Between the trimmed V and J ends, which lost 6 bases and 1 base, there was a span of 19 bases. The chain's CDR3 is CASRSPDSYTSGNTIYF. The CDR3 region has the DNA TGTGCCAGCAGATCCCCGGACAGCTACACTTCTGGAAACACCATATATTTT.

This clonotype has a count of ten or more. The V and J genes are TRBV29-1 and TRBJ2-5, with unresolved D. The CDR3 length is 13 residues. V lost 7 bases and J 1 base, leaving 13 bases between the germline ends. CDR1 SQVTM and CDR2 ANQGSEA come from the germline V gene. As DNA, the CDR3 is TGCAGCGGGAGTTTTGGGGTCCAAGAGACCCAGTACTTC. Encoded protein: CSGSFGVQETQYF.

A remark on this clonotype: A junction boundary mismatches the germline segment, possibly from a read error. The genes are TRBV6-1 and TRBJ2-7, with D possibly TRBD2 on 6 matching bases. Per the germline V gene, CDR1 is MNHNS and CDR2 is SASEGT. The CDR3 spans 13 residues. DNA for the CDR3: TGTGCCAGCACTGAACGGGAGTCCTACGAGCAGTACTTC. Encoded protein: CASTERESYEQYF.

The table lists this clonotype with many counts. The chain recombines TRBV6-2 or TRBV6-3 with TRBJ2-6, with 9 bases aligning to TRBD2. The V and J ends lost 0 bases and 1 base, in that order; junction bases with no gene match: 7. Germline V gene lookup returns CDR1 MNHEY and CDR2 SVGEGT. This CDR3 has 19 amino acids. The CDR3 reads CASSYSLAGIRSGANVLTF. The CDR3 DNA reads as TGTGCCAGCAGTTACTCCCTAGCGGGAATTAGATCTGGGGCCAACGTCCTGACTTTC.

This clonotype was seen many times. V usage is TRBV24-1 and J usage is TRBJ2-7; 8 bases fit TRBD2. From germline, CDR1 is KGHDR and CDR2 SFDVKD. The J segment lost 6 bases and the V segment lost 2 bases, leaving 17 bases of the junction unmatched. This CDR3 contains 18 residues. This CDR3 reads CATSDSRPDSGSTGEQYF. The CDR3 DNA sequence: TGTGCCACCAGTGATTCAAGACCCGACAGCGGGAGTACCGGCGAGCAGTACTTC.

This clonotype was seen ten or more times. The chain is built from TRBV15 and TRBJ1-5; the match to TRBD1 covers 8 bases. Per the germline V gene, CDR1 is LNHNV and CDR2 is YYDKDF (reference sequence). This CDR3 region has 15 residues. Trimming removed 2 bases from V and 6 bases from J; junction bases left unmatched: 6. CDR3 nucleotide sequence: TGTGCCACCAGCAGAATATCAGGGGGCACTCAGCCCCAGCATTTT. This sequence encodes CATSRISGGTQPQHF.